This T cell receptor (beta chain) was profiled in a study of T-cell reconstitution after alpha-beta-depleted transplantation in children. The germline V gene encodes CDR1 DFQATT and CDR2 SNEGSKA (reference sequence). The CDR3 covers 15 residues. Trimming stripped 2 bases from V and 2 bases from J, with 16 bases between. Ten or more counts support this clonotype. What it recognizes is unknown. Study-level points and caveats: At one year after transplant, newly produced T cells mostly accounted for T-cell counts and diversity. Surviving recipient T cells and thymic progenitors produced the high day-60 TCRbeta diversity seen in some patients.

Unique molecular identifiers were incorporated when the TCRbeta library was constructed. Using its own MiXCR run on the PCR reads, TCRdb lists one record per CDR3 protein. The sample holds 200,000 to 250,000 distinct CDR3 sequences, about a tenth seen once. The sequenced sample was PBMCs, obtained before TCRalphabeta/CD19-depleted stem cell transplant. The chain uses TRBV20-1 and TRBJ2-7; a weak D match, TRBD1 (6 bases). This TCR came from a child in the first two years of life with acute myeloid leukemia, due to receive a stem cell transplant. The CDR3 DNA reads TGCAGTGCTAGACAAATACAGGGTCGCACCTACGAGCAGTACTTC. Translated, it gives CSARQIQGRTYEQYF.